This T cell receptor beta chain came from a study of blood T cell repertoires in COVID-19. Researchers sorted participants into cohorts using their self-reported clinical history. This CDR3 is built from 13 residues. V lost 4 bases to trimming and J lost 9 bases, with 15 bases between them. Germline values: CDR1 WNHNN, CDR2 SYGVQD (reference sequence). Methods used by the authors: Quantification of nucleated cells was approximated via reference gene primer amplification. Clones were sequenced by immunoSEQ multiplex PCR, and TCRdb holds only the in-frame ones, with some missing. Clone size and V and J calls were adopted from that table, with D and trimming inferred from the DNA. Here the sample spans about 270,000 clones, 89% being singletons.

The receptor's source is a woman aged 60-75 years who had recovered from COVID-19. The chain recombines TRBV10-1 with TRBJ1-1, with D possibly being TRBD1 (5 bases). Sequencing used PBMCs or T cells enriched from blood (not recorded which). CDR3 region: CASSGSGGEKAFF. In nucleotides, the CDR3 is TGCGCCAGCAGTGGGAGCGGGGGAGAGAAAGCTTTCTTT.